These T cell receptor beta chains were read from a single sample in a study of blood T cells in healthy people across ages. TCRdb re-called the 5' RACE reads through MiXCR, storing one row per CDR3 protein. The table records 550,000 to 750,000 distinct CDR3 sequences, more than 20% of them present only once. Sequencing was performed on blood. The origin of the receptors is a man between 65 and 85 years old in good health. Both conserved end residues are part of each CDR3. A D gene is named only where the DNA matches it firmly. Expanded clones get a size class; other rows say once, few or many, or leave the size out.

v_call: TRBV11-2
clone_size: .
d_call: TRBD2
j_call: TRBJ2-3
cdr3_nt: TGTGCCAGCAGCATCACTAGCGGGAGGGCCACAGATGCGCAGTATTTT
cdr3_aa: CASSITSGRATDAQYF

v_call: TRBV7-2
clone_size: .
d_call: .
j_call: TRBJ1-2
cdr3_nt: TGTGCCAGCAGCTCACCTCGGGGGGGATGGGGTGGCTACACCTTC
cdr3_aa: CASSSPRGGWGGYTF

v_call: TRBV20-1
clone_size: few
d_call: .
j_call: TRBJ2-1
cdr3_nt: TGCAGTGCCAGGAACCCGGGACTCTCCTACAATGAGCAGTTCTTC
cdr3_aa: CSARNPGLSYNEQFF

v_call: TRBV5-1
clone_size: .
d_call: TRBD1
j_call: TRBJ2-3
cdr3_nt: TGCGCCAGCAGGTGGACGGGACAGGGGATAGATACGCAGTATTTT
cdr3_aa: CASRWTGQGIDTQYF

v_call: TRBV12-3/TRBV12-4
clone_size: few
d_call: .
j_call: TRBJ1-5
cdr3_nt: TGTGCCAGCAGTTTAGCAGGAGGGACTAATCAGCCCCAGCATTTT
cdr3_aa: CASSLAGGTNQPQHF

v_call: TRBV2
clone_size: few
d_call: .
j_call: TRBJ1-1
cdr3_nt: TGTGCCAGCAGTGAGAACTGGAACACTGAAGCTTTCTTT
cdr3_aa: CASSENWNTEAFF

v_call: TRBV28
clone_size: .
d_call: TRBD2
j_call: TRBJ2-3
cdr3_nt: TGTGCCAGCAGTTTCGCCCCCGGAGTAGCGGGAGATCTGGCAGATACGCAGTATTTT
cdr3_aa: CASSFAPGVAGDLADTQYF

v_call: TRBV20-1
clone_size: few
d_call: TRBD2
j_call: TRBJ2-1
cdr3_nt: TGCAGTGCTAGAGCAAGCGGGAGCCGATACAATGAGCAGTTCTTC
cdr3_aa: CSARASGSRYNEQFF

v_call: TRBV5-1
clone_size: few
d_call: .
j_call: TRBJ2-1
cdr3_nt: TGCACCAGCAGCTTGGACAGCAATGAGCAGTTCTTC
cdr3_aa: CTSSLDSNEQFF

v_call: TRBV11-2
clone_size: .
d_call: .
j_call: TRBJ1-2
cdr3_nt: TGTGCCAGCAGCTTACGCCGGACTGGCTACACCTTC
cdr3_aa: CASSLRRTGYTF

v_call: TRBV18
clone_size: .
d_call: .
j_call: TRBJ2-7
cdr3_nt: TGTGCCAGCTCACCACCTAGCAGATCCTACGAGCAGTACTTC
cdr3_aa: CASSPPSRSYEQYF

v_call: TRBV5-4
clone_size: .
d_call: .
j_call: TRBJ2-6
cdr3_nt: TGTGCCAGCAACTCCATAGGAGAGGGGGCCAACGTCCTGACTTTC
cdr3_aa: CASNSIGEGANVLTF

v_call: TRBV5-1
clone_size: few
d_call: .
j_call: TRBJ1-4
cdr3_nt: TGCGCCAGCAGCATGGGGGGGGGCAGTGAAAAACTGTTTTTT
cdr3_aa: CASSMGGGSEKLFF

v_call: TRBV5-1
clone_size: .
d_call: TRBD2
j_call: TRBJ2-7
cdr3_nt: TGCGCCAGCAGCTTGGCCGAAGCGGGAGGGCCGTACGAGCAGTACTTC
cdr3_aa: CASSLAEAGGPYEQYF

v_call: TRBV6-5
clone_size: few
d_call: .
j_call: TRBJ2-3
cdr3_nt: TGTGCCAGCAAGAACGCGGGGGCTGCAGATACGCAGTATTTT
cdr3_aa: CASKNAGAADTQYF

v_call: TRBV3-1
clone_size: few
d_call: .
j_call: TRBJ2-7
cdr3_nt: TGTGCCAGCAGCCACACGACAGGCACTCCCTACGAGCAGTACTTC
cdr3_aa: CASSHTTGTPYEQYF

v_call: TRBV7-2
clone_size: .
d_call: TRBD2
j_call: TRBJ2-1
cdr3_nt: TGTGCCAGCAGCCCGACAACTAGCGGGCCAGCCTACAATGAGCAGTTCTTC
cdr3_aa: CASSPTTSGPAYNEQFF

v_call: TRBV24-1
clone_size: .
d_call: .
j_call: TRBJ2-7
cdr3_nt: TGTGCCACCAGTGAAAGGGACGAGCAGTACTTC
cdr3_aa: CATSERDEQYF

v_call: TRBV14
clone_size: many
d_call: TRBD1
j_call: TRBJ2-2
cdr3_nt: TGTGCCAGCAGCCCCCTAGGGACAGTGATCGCCGGGGAGCTGTTTTTT
cdr3_aa: CASSPLGTVIAGELFF

v_call: TRBV5-1
clone_size: few
d_call: TRBD2
j_call: TRBJ2-1
cdr3_nt: TGCGCCAGCAGCAGGGGACTAGCGGCCATGGATGAGCAGTTCTTC
cdr3_aa: CASSRGLAAMDEQFF

v_call: TRBV7-3
clone_size: few
d_call: TRBD2
j_call: TRBJ2-1
cdr3_nt: TGTGCCAGCAGCGCCCCCGGACTAGCGGGAGGTGAGCAGTTCTTC
cdr3_aa: CASSAPGLAGGEQFF

v_call: TRBV6-2/TRBV6-3
clone_size: few
d_call: .
j_call: TRBJ2-7
cdr3_nt: TGTGCCAGCAGTATCCGGGACTTACCCACCTACGAGCAGTACTTC
cdr3_aa: CASSIRDLPTYEQYF

v_call: TRBV2
clone_size: few
d_call: .
j_call: TRBJ2-4
cdr3_nt: TGTGCCAGCAGGCTGGGACACCAAAACATTCAGTACTTC
cdr3_aa: CASRLGHQNIQYF

v_call: TRBV2
clone_size: .
d_call: TRBD2
j_call: TRBJ2-7
cdr3_nt: TGTGCCAGCATCCCCGGGACTAGTATTTACGAGCAGTACTTC
cdr3_aa: CASIPGTSIYEQYF

v_call: TRBV3-1
clone_size: few
d_call: TRBD2
j_call: TRBJ2-3
cdr3_nt: TGTGCCAGCAGCCAAGGGACTAGCGACACAGATACGCAGTATTTT
cdr3_aa: CASSQGTSDTDTQYF

v_call: TRBV5-1
clone_size: few
d_call: TRBD1
j_call: TRBJ2-2
cdr3_nt: TGCGCCAGCAGCTTGGAGGGACAGACGAACACCGGGGAGCTGTTTTTT
cdr3_aa: CASSLEGQTNTGELFF

v_call: TRBV4-3
clone_size: few
d_call: .
j_call: TRBJ2-7
cdr3_nt: TGCGCCAGCAGCCAAGATGTAAGGAGCTACGAGCAGTACTTC
cdr3_aa: CASSQDVRSYEQYF